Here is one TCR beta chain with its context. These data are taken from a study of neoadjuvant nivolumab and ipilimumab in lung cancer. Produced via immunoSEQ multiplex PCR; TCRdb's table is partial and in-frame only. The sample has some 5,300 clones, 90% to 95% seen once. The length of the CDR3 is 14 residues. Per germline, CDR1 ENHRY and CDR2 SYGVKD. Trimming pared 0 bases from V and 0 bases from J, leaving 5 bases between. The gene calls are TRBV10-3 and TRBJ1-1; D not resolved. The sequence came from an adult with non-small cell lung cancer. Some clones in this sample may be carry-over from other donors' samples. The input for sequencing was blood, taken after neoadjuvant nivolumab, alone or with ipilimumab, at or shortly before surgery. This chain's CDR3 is CAISESPVNTEAFF. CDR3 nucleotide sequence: TGTGCCATCAGTGAGTCCCCAGTGAACACTGAAGCTTTCTTT.